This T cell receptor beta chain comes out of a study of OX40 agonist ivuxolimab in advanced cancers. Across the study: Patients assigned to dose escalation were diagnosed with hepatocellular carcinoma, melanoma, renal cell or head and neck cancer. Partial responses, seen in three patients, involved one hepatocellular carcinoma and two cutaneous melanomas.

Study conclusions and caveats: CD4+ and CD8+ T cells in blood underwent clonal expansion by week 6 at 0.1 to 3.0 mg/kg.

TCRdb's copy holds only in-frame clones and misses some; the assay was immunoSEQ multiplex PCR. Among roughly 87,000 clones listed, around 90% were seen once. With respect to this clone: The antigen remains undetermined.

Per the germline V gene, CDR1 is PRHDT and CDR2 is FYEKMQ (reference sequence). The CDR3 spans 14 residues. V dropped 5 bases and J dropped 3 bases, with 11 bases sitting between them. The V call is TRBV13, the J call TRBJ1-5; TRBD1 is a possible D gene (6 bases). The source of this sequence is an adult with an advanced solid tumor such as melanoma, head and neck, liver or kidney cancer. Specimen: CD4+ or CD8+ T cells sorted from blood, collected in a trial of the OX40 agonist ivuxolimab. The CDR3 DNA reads TGTGCCAGCAGCCGGGGGCGATACAATCAGCCCCAGCATTTT. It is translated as CASSRGRYNQPQHF.